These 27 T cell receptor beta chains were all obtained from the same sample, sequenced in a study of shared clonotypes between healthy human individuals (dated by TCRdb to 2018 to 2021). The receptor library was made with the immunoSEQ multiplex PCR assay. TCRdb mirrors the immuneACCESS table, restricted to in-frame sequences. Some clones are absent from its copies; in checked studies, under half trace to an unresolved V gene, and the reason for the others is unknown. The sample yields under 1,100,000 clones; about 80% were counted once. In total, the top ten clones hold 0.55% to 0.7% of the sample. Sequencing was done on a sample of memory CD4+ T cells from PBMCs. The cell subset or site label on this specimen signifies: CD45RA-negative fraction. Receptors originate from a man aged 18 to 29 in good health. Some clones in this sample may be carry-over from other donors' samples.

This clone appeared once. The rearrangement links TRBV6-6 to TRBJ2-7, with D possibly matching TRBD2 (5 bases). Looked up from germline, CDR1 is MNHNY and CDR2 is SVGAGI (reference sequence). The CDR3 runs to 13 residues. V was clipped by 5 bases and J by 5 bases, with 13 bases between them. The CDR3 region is CASSVREGDEQYF. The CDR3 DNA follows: TGTGCCAGCAGTGTCCGTGAGGGAGACGAGCAGTACTTC.

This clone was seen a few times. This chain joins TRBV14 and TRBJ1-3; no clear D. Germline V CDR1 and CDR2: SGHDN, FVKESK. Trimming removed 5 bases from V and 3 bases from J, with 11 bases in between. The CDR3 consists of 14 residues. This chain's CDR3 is CASSSLLFGNTIYF. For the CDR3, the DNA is TGTGCCAGCAGCTCCCTCCTATTTGGAAACACCATATATTTT. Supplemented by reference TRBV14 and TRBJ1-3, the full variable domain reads EAGVTQFPSHSVIEKGQTVTLRCDPISGHDNLYWYRRVMGKEIKFLLHFVKESKQDESGMPNNRFLAERTGGTYSTLKVQPAELEDSGVYFCASSSLLFGNTIYFGEGSWLTVV.

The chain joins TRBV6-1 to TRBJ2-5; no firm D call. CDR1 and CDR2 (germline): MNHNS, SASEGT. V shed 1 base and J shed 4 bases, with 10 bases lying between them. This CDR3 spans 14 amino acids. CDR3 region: CASSEGWASETQYF. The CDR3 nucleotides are TGTGCCAGCAGTGAAGGATGGGCGTCAGAGACCCAGTACTTC.

CDR3 in DNA: TGTGCAAGTCGCTTATCATTGGGATTTAACTATGGCTACACCTTC. Protein product: CASRLSLGFNYGYTF. The chain employs TRBV12-2 and TRBJ1-2. TRBV12-2 is reported as a pseudogene. This CDR3 spans 15 amino acids.

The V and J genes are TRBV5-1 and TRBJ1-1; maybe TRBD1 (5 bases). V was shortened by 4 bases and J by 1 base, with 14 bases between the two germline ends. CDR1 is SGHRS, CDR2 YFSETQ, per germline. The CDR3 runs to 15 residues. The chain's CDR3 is CASSPRGGGNTEAFF. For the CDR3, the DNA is TGCGCCAGCAGCCCACGTGGGGGAGGGAACACTGAAGCTTTCTTT.

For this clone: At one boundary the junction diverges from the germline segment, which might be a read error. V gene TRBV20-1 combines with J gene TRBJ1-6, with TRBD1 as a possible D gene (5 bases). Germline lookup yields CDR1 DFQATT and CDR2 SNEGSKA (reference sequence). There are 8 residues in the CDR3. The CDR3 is CSARGGGF. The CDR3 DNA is TGCAGTGCTAGAGGGGGCGGGTTT.

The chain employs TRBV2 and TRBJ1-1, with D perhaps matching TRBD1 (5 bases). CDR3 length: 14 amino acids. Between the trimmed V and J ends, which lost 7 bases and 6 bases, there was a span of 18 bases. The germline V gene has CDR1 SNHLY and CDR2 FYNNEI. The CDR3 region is CASIWGKYDAEAFF. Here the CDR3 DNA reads TGTGCCAGCATTTGGGGGAAATACGATGCTGAAGCTTTCTTT.

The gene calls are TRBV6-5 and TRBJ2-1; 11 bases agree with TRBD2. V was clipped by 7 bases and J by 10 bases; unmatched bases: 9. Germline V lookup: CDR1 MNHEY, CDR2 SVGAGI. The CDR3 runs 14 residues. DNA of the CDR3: TGTGCCAGCACCTCACTAGCGGGAGCATTAGAGCAGTTCTTC. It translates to CASTSLAGALEQFF.

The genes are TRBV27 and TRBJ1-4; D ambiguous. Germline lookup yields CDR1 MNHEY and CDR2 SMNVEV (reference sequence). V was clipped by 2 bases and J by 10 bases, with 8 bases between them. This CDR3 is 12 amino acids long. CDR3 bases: TGTGCCAGCAGTTTAAGTGCGGGAAAACTGTTTTTT. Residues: CASSLSAGKLFF.

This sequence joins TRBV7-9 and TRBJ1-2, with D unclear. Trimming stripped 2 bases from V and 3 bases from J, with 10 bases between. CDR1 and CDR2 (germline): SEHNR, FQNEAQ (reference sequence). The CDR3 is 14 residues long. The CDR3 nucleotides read TGTGCCAGCAGCTTATTGGGGTTTGACTATGGCTACACCTTC. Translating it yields CASSLLGFDYGYTF.

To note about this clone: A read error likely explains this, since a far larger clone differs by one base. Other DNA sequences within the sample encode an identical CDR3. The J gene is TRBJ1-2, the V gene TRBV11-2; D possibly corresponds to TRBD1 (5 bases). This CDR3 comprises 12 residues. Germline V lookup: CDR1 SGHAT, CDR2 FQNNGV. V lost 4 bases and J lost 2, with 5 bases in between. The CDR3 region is CASSSGNYGYTF. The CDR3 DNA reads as TGTGCCAGCAGCTCAGGGAACTATGGCTACACCTTC.

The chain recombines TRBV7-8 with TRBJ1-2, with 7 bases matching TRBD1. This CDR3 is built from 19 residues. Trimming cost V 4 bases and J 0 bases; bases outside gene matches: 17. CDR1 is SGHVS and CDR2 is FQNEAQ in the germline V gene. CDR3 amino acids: CASSSRLGTAHRANYGYTF. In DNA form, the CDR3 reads TGTGCCAGCAGCTCAAGATTGGGGACAGCCCACAGGGCTAACTATGGCTACACCTTC.

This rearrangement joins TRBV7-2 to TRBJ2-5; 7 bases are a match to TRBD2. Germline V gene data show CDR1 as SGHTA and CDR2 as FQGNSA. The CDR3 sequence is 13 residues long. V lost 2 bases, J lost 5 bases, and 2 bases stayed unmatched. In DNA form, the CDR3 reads TGTGCCAGCAGCTTATTGGGGGGGGAGACCCAGTACTTC. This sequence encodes CASSLLGGETQYF. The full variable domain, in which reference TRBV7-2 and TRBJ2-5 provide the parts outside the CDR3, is GAGVSQSPSNKVTEKGKDVELRCDPISGHTALYWYRQSLGQGLEFLIYFQGNSAPDKSGLPSDRFSAERTGGSVSTLTIQRTQQEDSAVYLCASSLLGGETQYFGPGTRLLVL.

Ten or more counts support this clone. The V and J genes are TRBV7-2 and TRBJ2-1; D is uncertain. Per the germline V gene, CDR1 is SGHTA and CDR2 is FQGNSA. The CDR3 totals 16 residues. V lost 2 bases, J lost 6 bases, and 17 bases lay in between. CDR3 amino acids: CASSLKVRLAGNEQFF. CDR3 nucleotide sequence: TGTGCCAGCAGCTTAAAGGTACGATTAGCAGGCAATGAGCAGTTCTTC.

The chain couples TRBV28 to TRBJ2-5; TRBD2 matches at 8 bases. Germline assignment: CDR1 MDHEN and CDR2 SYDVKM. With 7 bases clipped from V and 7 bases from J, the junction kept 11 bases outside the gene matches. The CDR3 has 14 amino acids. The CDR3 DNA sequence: TGTGCCAGCACTACCGGGGGGGCCCCCGGGACCCAGTACTTC. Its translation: CASTTGGAPGTQYF.

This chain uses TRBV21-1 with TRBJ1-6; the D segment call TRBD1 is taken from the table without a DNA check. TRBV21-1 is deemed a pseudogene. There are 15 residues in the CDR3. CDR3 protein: CASSTRVPQNSPLHF. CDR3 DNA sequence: TGTGCCAGCAGCACCAGGGTGCCCCAGAATTCACCCCTCCACTTT.

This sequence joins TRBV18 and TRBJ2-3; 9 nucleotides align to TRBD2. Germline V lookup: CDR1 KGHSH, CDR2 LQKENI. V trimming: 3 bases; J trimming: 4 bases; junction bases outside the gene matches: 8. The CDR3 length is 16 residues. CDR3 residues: CASSPGILAGPDTQYF. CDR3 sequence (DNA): TGTGCCAGCTCACCTGGAATTCTAGCGGGACCAGATACGCAGTATTTT.

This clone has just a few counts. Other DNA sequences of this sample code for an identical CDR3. CDR3 bases: TGTGCCAGCTCACCTCGCGGGGGCTCGAACACCGGGGAGCTGTTTTTT. It encodes CASSPRGGSNTGELFF. The V call is TRBV18, the J call TRBJ2-2; D may be TRBD2 (7 bases). The V gene's germline CDR1 is KGHSH and CDR2 LQKENI. The CDR3 covers 16 residues. Trimming took 3 bases from V and 0 from J, leaving 11 bases between them. Drawing the rest from reference TRBV18 and TRBJ2-2, the complete variable domain is NAGVMQNPRHLVRRRGQEARLRCSPMKGHSHVYWYRQLPEEGLKFMVYLQKENIIDESGMPKERFSAEFPKEGPSILRIQQVVRGDSAAYFCASSPRGGSNTGELFFGEGSRLTVL.

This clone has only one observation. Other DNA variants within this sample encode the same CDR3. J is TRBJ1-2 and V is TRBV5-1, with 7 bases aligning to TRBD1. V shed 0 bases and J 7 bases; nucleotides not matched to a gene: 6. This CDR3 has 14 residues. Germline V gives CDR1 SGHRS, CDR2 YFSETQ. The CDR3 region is CASSLGQGVGGYTF. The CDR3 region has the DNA TGCGCCAGCAGCTTGGGGCAGGGGGTAGGTGGCTACACCTTC.

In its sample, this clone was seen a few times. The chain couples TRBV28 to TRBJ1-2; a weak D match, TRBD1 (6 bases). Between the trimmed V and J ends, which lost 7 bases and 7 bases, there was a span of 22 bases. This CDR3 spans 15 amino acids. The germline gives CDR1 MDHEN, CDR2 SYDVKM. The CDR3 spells CASTRGRGRVVGYTF. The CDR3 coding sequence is TGTGCCAGCACACGAGGCAGGGGCAGGGTGGTTGGCTACACCTTC.

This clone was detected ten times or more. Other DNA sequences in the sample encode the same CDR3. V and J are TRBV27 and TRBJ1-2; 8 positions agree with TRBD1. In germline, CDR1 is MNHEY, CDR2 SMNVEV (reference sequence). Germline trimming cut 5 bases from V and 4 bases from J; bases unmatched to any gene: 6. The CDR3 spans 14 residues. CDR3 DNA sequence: TGTGCCAGCAGTCCGACAGGGGCAGGCTATGGCTACACCTTC. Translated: CASSPTGAGYGYTF.

The CDR3 coding sequence is TGTGCCAGCAGCTTAGGGGGGCGGAAGACCCAGTACTTC. It yields the protein CASSLGGRKTQYF. V usage is TRBV7-9 and J usage is TRBJ2-5, with D maybe TRBD1 (6 bases). The length of the CDR3 is 13 residues. V shed 1 base and J shed 6 bases, with 9 bases lying between them. CDR1 is SEHNR and CDR2 is FQNEAQ in the germline V gene (reference sequence).

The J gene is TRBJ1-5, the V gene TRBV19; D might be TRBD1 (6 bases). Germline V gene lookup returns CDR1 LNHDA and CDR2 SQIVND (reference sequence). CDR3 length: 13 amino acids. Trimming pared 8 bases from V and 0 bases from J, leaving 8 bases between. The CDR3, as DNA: TGTGCCAGTGGACAGTTTAGCAATCAGCCCCAGCATTTT. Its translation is CASGQFSNQPQHF. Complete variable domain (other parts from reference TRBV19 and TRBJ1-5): DGGITQSPKYLFRKEGQNVTLSCEQNLNHDAMYWYRQDPGQGLRLIYYSQIVNDFQKGDIAEGYSVSREKKESFPLTVTSAQKNPTAFYLCASGQFSNQPQHFGDGTRLSIL.

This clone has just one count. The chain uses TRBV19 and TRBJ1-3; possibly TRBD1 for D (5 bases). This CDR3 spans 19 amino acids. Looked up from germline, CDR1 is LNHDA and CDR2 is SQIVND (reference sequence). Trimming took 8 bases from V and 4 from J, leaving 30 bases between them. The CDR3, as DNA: TGTGCCAGTCGACCGCCCAGGTGGAGGGGTACCACGTCCGGAAACACCATATATTTT. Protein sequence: CASRPPRWRGTTSGNTIYF.

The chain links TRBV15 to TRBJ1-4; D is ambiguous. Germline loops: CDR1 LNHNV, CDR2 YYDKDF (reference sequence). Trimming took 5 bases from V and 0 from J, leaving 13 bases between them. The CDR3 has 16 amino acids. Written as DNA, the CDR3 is TGTGCCACCAGCTCTAGTACACCTTCAACTAATGAAAAACTGTTTTTT. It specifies CATSSSTPSTNEKLFF. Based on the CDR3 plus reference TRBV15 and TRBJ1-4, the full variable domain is DAMVIQNPRYQVTQFGKPVTLSCSQTLNHNVMYWYQQKSSQAPKLLFHYYDKDFNNEADTPDNFQSRRPNTSFCFLDIRSPGLGDTAMYLCATSSSTPSTNEKLFFGSGTQLSVL.

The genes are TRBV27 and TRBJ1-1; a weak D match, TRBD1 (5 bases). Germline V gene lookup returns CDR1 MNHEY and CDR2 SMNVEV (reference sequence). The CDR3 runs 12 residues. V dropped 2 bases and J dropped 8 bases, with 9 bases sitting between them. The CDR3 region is CASSLSRGEAFF. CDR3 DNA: TGTGCCAGCAGTTTAAGCCGGGGGGAAGCTTTCTTT.

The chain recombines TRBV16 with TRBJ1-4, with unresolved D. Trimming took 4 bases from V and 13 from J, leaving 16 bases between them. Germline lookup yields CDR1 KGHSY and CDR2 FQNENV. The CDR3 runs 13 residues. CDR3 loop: CASSLPDGGTLFF. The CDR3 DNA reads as TGTGCCAGCAGCCTTCCGGACGGAGGTACACTGTTTTTT.